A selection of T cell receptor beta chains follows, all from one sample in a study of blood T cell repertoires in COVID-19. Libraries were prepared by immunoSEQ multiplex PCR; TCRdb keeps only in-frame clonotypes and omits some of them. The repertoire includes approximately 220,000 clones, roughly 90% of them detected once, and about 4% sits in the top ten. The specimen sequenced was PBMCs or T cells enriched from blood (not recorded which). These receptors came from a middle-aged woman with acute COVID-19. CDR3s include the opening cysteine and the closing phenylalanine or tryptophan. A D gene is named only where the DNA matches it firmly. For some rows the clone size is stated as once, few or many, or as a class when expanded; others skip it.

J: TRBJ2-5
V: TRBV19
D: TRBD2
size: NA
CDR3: CASRLAGGPQETQYF
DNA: TGTGCCAGTAGACTAGCGGGGGGCCCTCAAGAGACCCAGTACTTC

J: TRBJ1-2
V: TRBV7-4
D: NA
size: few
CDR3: CASPLGLGYGYTF
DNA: TGTGCCAGCCCCCTTGGGCTCGGCTATGGCTACACCTTC

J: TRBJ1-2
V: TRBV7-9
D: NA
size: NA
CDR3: CASSLGQAAYGYTF
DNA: TGTGCCAGCAGCTTAGGACAAGCTGCCTATGGCTACACCTTC

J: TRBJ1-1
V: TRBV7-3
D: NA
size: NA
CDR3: CSPGPGTEAFF
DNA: TGTTCTCCAGGGCCTGGAACTGAAGCTTTCTTT

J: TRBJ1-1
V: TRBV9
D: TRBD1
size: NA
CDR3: CASSRTGARDTEAFF
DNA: TGTGCCAGCAGCAGAACAGGGGCTAGGGACACTGAAGCTTTCTTT

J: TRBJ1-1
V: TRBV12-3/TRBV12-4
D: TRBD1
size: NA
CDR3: CASSRTGVTEAFF
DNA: TGTGCCAGCAGCCGAACAGGGGTCACTGAAGCTTTCTTT

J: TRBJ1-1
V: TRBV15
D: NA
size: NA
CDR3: CATSRFRGSESNTEAFF
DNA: TGTGCCACCAGCAGGTTTAGGGGGTCCGAATCGAACACTGAAGCTTTCTTT

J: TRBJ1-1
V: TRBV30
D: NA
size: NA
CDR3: CAWRDSLNTEAFF
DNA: TGTGCCTGGAGGGACAGCCTGAACACTGAAGCTTTCTTT

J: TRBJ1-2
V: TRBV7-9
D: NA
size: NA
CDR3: CASSLGVGGPYGYTF
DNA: TGTGCCAGCAGCTTAGGAGTAGGAGGGCCCTATGGCTACACCTTC

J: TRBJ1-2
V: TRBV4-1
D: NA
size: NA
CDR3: CASSQDSWGGTSAGYTF
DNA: TGCGCCAGCAGCCAAGACTCTTGGGGAGGGACAAGCGCTGGCTACACCTTC

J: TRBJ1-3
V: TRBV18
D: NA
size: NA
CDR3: CASSPLAQGISGNTIYF
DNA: TGTGCCAGCTCACCCTTGGCACAGGGCATCTCTGGAAACACCATATATTTT

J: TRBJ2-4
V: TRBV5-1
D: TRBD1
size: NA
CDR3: CASSLTGDIQYF
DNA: TGCGCCAGCAGCTTGACAGGGGACATTCAGTACTTC

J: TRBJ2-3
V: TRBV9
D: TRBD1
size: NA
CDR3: CASSVRTRGLTDTQYF
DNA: TGTGCCAGCAGCGTAAGGACGAGGGGGCTGACAGATACGCAGTATTTT

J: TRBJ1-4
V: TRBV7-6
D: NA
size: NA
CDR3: CASSSKPITGLLGEKLFF
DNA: TGTGCCAGCAGCTCGAAACCGATTACAGGGCTGTTAGGTGAAAAACTGTTTTTT

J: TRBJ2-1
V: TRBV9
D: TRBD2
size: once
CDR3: CASSAGGPWDNEQFF
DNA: TGTGCCAGCAGCGCGGGGGGGCCGTGGGACAATGAGCAGTTCTTC

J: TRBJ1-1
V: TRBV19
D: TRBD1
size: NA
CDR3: CASSIEDRGPGNTEAFF
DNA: TGTGCCAGTAGTATAGAGGACAGGGGCCCCGGGAACACTGAAGCTTTCTTT

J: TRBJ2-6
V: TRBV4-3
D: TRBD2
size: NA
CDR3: CASSQDLRGDGANVLTF
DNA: TGCGCCAGCAGCCAAGACTTACGGGGGGACGGGGCCAACGTCCTGACTTTC

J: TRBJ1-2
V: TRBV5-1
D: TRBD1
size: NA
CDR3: CASSLGLSGQNYGYTF
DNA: TGCGCCAGCAGCTTGGGGTTATCGGGACAGAACTATGGCTACACCTTC

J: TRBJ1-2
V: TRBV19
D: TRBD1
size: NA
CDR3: CASSARDRAVGYTF
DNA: TGTGCCAGTAGTGCCCGGGACAGGGCTGTTGGCTACACCTTC

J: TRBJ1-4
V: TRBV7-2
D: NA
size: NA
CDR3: CASSLGRYEKLFF
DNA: TGTGCCAGCAGCTTAGGGAGATATGAAAAACTGTTTTTT

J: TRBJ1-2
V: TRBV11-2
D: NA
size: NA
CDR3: CASSLDLFYDSTGYRYGYTF
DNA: TGTGCCAGCAGCTTAGATTTGTTTTATGATAGTACAGGCTACAGATATGGCTACACCTTC

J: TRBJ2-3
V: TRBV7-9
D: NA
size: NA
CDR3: CASSPWLASTDTQYF
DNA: TGTGCCAGCAGCCCCTGGTTAGCATCAACAGATACGCAGTATTTT

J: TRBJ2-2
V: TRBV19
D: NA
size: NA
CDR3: CASSIQGSAGELFF
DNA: TGTGCCAGTAGTATACAGGGGTCGGCCGGGGAGCTGTTTTTT

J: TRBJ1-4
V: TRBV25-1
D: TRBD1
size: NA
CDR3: CASSVTGTGDEKLFF
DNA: TGTGCCAGCAGTGTTACCGGGACAGGGGATGAAAAACTGTTTTTT

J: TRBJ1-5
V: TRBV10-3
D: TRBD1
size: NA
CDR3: CAISAHERDRGSNQPQHF
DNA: TGTGCCATCAGTGCCCACGAGAGGGACAGGGGCAGCAATCAGCCCCAGCATTTT

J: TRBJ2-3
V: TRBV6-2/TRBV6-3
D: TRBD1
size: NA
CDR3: CASSLTIRTGGLTDTQYF
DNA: TGTGCCAGCAGCCTTACCATCCGGACAGGGGGCTTAACAGATACGCAGTATTTT

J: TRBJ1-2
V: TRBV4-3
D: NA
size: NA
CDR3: CASSQDARGAYGYTF
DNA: TGCGCCAGCAGCCAAGATGCTCGGGGGGCCTATGGCTACACCTTC

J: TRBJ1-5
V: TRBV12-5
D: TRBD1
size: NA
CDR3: CASGRQGLSNQPQHF
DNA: TGTGCTAGTGGACGACAGGGACTGAGCAATCAGCCCCAGCATTTT

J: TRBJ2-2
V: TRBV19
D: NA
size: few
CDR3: CASSIGTWAGSSNTGELFF
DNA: TGTGCCAGTAGTATAGGGACTTGGGCAGGATCCTCGAACACCGGGGAGCTGTTTTTT